This T cell receptor beta chain derives from a study of T cells in Graves' hyperthyroidism and ophthalmopathy. RNA transcripts were the template for amplifying TCR beta CDR3 regions. HTBI primers were the set used in a first-round RT-PCR of the TCR CDR3. TCRdb independently ran MiXCR on the multiplex PCR reads; one entry per CDR3 protein. The sample includes approximately 420,000 distinct CDR3 sequences, around 14% seen only once; the top ten take around a third. Study-wide points: Through a model of 13 V-J features, ophthalmopathy was separated from stable hyperthyroidism.

Diagnostic decisions used clinical symptoms, serum thyroxine and TRAb, thyroid ultrasound and orbital computed tomography. This clonotype was counted many times. The antigen is undetermined. The CDR3 loop spans 15 amino acids. Germline V gene data show CDR1 as SGHRS and CDR2 as YFSETQ. The V segment lost 1 base and the J segment 2 bases; nucleotides outside the gene matches: 1. The sample comprised blood. The chain recombines TRBV5-1 with TRBJ2-1; 9 bases align to TRBD1. This TCR derives from a woman aged 30 to 39 with Graves' hyperthyroidism. This chain's CDR3 is CASSLRDRAYNEQFF. The CDR3 DNA reads as TGCGCCAGCAGCTTGAGGGACAGGGCCTACAATGAGCAGTTCTTC.